This T cell receptor (beta chain) was sequenced during a study of blood T cell repertoires in COVID-19. Study as a whole: Samples representing acute and convalescent COVID-19 were sourced from the United States, Italy and Spain. T cells, B-cell-depleted T cells, or PBMCs supplied cDNA or gDNA.

In the source study's methods: Reference gene primer amplification gave nucleated cell count estimates. Using immunoSEQ multiplex PCR, the repertoire was profiled, and TCRdb retains in-frame clones only, with some absent. The V and J calls and clone size come from that table; D and trimming were worked out from the DNA. The sample lists approximately 82,000 clones, around 82% occurring once. The length of the CDR3 is 15 residues. V lost 4 bases, J lost 2 bases, and 3 bases stayed unmatched. Germline V gives CDR1 SEHNR, CDR2 FQNEAQ (reference sequence). The sequencing sample was made of peripheral blood. J is TRBJ2-5 and V is TRBV7-9, with TRBD2 matching 11 bases. The sequence was collected from a woman in her sixties or seventies with acute or convalescent COVID-19. The CDR3 sequence: CASSSGLAVQETQYF. CDR3 DNA: TGTGCCAGCAGCTCGGGACTAGCGGTTCAAGAGACCCAGTACTTC. Drawing the rest from reference TRBV7-9 and TRBJ2-5, the complete variable domain is DTGVSQNPRHKITKRGQNVTFRCDPISEHNRLYWYRQTLGQGPEFLTYFQNEAQLEKSRLLSDRFSAERPKGSFSTLEIQRTEQGDSAMYLCASSSGLAVQETQYFGPGTRLLVL.